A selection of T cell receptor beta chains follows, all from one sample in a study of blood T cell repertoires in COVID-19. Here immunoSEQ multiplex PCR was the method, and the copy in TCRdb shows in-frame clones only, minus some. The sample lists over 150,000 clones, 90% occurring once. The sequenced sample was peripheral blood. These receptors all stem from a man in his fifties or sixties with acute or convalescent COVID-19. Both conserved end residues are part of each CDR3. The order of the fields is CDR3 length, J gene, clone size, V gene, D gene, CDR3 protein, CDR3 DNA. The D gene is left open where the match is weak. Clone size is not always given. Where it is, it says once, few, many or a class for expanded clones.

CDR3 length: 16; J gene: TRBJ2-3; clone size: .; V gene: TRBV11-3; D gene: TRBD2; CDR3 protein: CASSSSRGGATGTQYF; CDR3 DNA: TGTGCCAGCAGCTCGAGCCGCGGGGGGGCCACGGGTACGCAGTATTTT
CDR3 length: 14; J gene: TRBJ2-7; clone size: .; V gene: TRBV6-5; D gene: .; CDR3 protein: CASSNPYQAHEQYF; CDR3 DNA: TGTGCCAGCAGTAACCCCTACCAAGCCCACGAGCAGTACTTC
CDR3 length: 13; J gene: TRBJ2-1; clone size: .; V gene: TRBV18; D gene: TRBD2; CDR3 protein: CASSVREENEQFF; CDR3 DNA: TGTGCCAGCTCAGTACGGGAGGAGAATGAGCAGTTCTTC
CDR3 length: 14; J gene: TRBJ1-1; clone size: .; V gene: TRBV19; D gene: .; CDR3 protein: CASSPGFGVGEAFF; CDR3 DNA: TGTGCCAGTAGTCCTGGTTTCGGGGTTGGTGAAGCTTTCTTT
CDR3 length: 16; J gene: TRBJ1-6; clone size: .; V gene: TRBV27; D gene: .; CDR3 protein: CASSFRAGSYNSPLHF; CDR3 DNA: TGTGCCAGCAGTTTCAGGGCTGGCTCCTATAATTCACCCCTCCACTTT
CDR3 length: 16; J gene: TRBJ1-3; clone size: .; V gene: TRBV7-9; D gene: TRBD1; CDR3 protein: CASSLQGAFSGNTIYF; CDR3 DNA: TGTGCCAGCAGCTTGCAGGGGGCCTTCTCTGGAAACACCATATATTTT
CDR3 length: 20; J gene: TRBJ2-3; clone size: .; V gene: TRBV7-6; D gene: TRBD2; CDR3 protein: CASSPGLAGVLLPPTDTQYF; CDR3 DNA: TGTGCCAGCAGCCCTGGACTAGCGGGCGTCCTACTCCCCCCCACAGATACGCAGTATTTT
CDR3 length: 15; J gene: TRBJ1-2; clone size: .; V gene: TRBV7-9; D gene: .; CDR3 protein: CASSLGVVQNYGYTF; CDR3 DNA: TGTGCCAGCAGCTTAGGCGTAGTACAGAACTATGGCTACACCTTC
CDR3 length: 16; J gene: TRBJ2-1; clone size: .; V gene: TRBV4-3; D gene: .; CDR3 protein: CASSQEPSGPYNEQFF; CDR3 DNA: TGCGCCAGCAGCCAAGAGCCCAGCGGGCCTTACAATGAGCAGTTCTTC
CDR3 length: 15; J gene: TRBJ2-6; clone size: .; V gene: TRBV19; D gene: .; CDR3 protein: CASSIGIPGANVLTF; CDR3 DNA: TGTGCCAGTAGTATAGGTATCCCTGGGGCCAACGTCCTGACTTTC
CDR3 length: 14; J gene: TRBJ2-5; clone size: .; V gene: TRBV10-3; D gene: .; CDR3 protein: CAISVVGFGETQYF; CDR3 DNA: TGTGCCATCAGTGTCGTCGGTTTCGGAGAGACCCAGTACTTC
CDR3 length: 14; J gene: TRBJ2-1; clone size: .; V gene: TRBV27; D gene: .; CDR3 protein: CASSLGTLYNEQFF; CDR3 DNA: TGTGCCAGCAGTCTGGGGACATTATACAATGAGCAGTTCTTC
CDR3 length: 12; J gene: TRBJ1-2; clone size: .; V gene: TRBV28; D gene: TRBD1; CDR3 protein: CASGTGVYGYTF; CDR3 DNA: TGTGCCAGCGGGACAGGGGTCTATGGCTACACCTTC
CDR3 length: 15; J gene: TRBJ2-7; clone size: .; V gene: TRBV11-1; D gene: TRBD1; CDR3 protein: CASSLRDRGAYEQYF; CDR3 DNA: TGTGCCAGCAGCTTAAGGGACAGGGGGGCCTACGAGCAGTACTTC
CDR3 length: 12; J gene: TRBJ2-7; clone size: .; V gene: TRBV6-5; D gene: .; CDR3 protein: CASRDLAREQYF; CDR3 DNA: TGTGCCAGCAGGGACCTAGCGCGCGAGCAGTACTTC
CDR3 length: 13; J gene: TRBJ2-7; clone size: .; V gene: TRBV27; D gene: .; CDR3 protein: CASSLRVGYEQYF; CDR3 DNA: TGTGCCAGCAGCCTCAGGGTAGGGTACGAGCAGTACTTC
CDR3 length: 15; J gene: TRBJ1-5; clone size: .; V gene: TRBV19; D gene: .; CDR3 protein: CASSRGTQYNQPQHF; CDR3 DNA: TGTGCCAGTAGTAGGGGGACTCAATATAATCAGCCCCAGCATTTT
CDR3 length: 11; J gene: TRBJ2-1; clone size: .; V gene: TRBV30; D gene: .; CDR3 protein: CAWTQFGEQFF; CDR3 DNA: TGTGCCTGGACTCAGTTTGGTGAGCAGTTCTTC
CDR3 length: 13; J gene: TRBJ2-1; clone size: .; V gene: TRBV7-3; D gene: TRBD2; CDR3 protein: CASSAFAGGEQFF; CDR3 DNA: TGTGCCAGCAGCGCATTCGCGGGGGGGGAGCAGTTCTTC
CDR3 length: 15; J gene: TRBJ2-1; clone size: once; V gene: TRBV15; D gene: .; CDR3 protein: CATSRDRRVYNEQFF; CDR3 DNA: TGTGCCACCAGCAGGGACAGACGGGTCTACAATGAGCAGTTCTTC
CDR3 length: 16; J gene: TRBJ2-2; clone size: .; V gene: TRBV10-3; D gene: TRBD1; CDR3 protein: CAISRDRGSNTGELFF; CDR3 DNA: TGTGCCATCAGTCGGGACAGGGGATCAAACACCGGGGAGCTGTTTTTT
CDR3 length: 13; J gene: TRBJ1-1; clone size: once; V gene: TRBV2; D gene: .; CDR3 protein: CASSATGNTEAFF; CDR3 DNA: TGTGCCAGCAGTGCGACAGGGAACACTGAAGCTTTCTTT
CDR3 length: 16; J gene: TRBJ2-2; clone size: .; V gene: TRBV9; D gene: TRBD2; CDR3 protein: CASSALAGGWSGELFF; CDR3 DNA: TGTGCCAGCAGCGCCCTAGCGGGAGGGTGGAGCGGGGAGCTGTTTTTT
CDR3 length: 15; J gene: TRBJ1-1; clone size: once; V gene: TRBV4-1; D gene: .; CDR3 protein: CASSRELGGNTEAFF; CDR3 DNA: TGCGCCAGCAGCCGGGAGCTGGGTGGGAACACTGAAGCTTTCTTT
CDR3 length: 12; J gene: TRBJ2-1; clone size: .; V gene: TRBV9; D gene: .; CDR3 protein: CASSYEDNEQFF; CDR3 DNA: TGTGCCAGCAGTTACGAGGACAATGAGCAGTTCTTC
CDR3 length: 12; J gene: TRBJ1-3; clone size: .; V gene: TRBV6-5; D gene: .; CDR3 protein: CASKNQANTIYF; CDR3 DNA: TGTGCCAGCAAAAACCAAGCAAACACCATATATTTT
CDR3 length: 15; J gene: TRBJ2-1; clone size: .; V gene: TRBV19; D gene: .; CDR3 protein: CASSIGLAFYNEQFF; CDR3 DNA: TGTGCCAGTAGTATAGGACTGGCTTTCTACAATGAGCAGTTCTTC
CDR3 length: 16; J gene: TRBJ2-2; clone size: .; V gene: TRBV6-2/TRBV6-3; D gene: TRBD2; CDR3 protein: CASSYGTSGNTGELFF; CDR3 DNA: TGTGCCAGCAGTTACGGGACTAGCGGAAACACCGGGGAGCTGTTTTTT
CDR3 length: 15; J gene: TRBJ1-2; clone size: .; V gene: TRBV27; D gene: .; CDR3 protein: CASSSAGRAMYGYTF; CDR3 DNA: TGTGCCAGCAGTTCCGCTGGCAGGGCGATGTATGGCTACACCTTC
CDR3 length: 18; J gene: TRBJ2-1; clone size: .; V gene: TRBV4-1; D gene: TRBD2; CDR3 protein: CASSHIGTSGRAYNEQFF; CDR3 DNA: TGCGCCAGCAGCCATATAGGGACTAGCGGGAGAGCGTACAATGAGCAGTTCTTC
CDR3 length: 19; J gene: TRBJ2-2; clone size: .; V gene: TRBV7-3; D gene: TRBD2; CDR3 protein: CASSSPGTSGRARAGELFF; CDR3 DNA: TGTGCCAGCAGCAGTCCCGGGACTAGCGGGAGGGCCAGGGCCGGGGAGCTGTTTTTT
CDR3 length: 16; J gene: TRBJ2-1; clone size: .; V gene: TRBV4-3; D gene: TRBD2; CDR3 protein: CASSQGPGGKHNEQFF; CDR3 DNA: TGCGCCAGCAGCCAAGGTCCGGGGGGGAAACACAATGAGCAGTTCTTC
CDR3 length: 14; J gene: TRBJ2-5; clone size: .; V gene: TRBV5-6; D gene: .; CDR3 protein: CASSWGVGQETQYF; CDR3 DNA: TGTGCCAGCAGCTGGGGGGTCGGCCAAGAGACCCAGTACTTC
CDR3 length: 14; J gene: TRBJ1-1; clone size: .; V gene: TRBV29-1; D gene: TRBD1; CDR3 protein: CSVDRTGVETEAFF; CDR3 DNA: TGCAGCGTGGATAGAACAGGGGTAGAAACTGAAGCTTTCTTT
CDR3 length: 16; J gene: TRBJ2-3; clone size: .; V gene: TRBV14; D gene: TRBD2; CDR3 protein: CASSQASGGPTDTQYF; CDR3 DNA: TGTGCCAGCAGCCAAGCAAGCGGGGGGCCCACAGATACGCAGTATTTT
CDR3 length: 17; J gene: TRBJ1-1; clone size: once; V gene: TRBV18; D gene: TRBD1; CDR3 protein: CASSPPQGQGARLSAFF; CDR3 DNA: TGTGCCAGCTCACCACCCCAGGGACAGGGGGCGCGTCTTTCAGCTTTCTTT
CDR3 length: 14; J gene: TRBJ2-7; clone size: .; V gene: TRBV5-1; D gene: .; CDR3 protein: CASSSRLEGGEQYF; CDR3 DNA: TGCGCCAGCAGCTCAAGACTAGAGGGCGGGGAGCAGTACTTC
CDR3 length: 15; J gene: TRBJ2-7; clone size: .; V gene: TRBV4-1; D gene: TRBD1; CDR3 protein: CASSQGTGGWYEQYF; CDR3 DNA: TGCGCCAGCAGCCAAGGGACAGGGGGCTGGTACGAGCAGTACTTC
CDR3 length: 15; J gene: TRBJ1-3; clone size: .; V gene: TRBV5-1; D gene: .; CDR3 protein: CASRTSGSSGNTIYF; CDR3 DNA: TGCGCCAGCCGAACCTCCGGGTCCTCTGGAAACACCATATATTTT
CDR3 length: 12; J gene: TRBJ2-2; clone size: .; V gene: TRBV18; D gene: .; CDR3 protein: CASSPPTGELFF; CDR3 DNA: TGTGCCAGCTCACCTCCGACCGGGGAGCTGTTTTTT
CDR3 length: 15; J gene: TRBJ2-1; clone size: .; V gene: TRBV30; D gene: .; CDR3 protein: CAWRAGQSSYNEQFF; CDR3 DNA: TGTGCCTGGAGGGCCGGACAGAGCTCCTACAATGAGCAGTTCTTC
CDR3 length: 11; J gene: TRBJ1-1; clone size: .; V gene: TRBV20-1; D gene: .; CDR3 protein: CSARDSPEAFF; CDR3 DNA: TGCAGTGCTAGAGATAGCCCTGAAGCTTTCTTT
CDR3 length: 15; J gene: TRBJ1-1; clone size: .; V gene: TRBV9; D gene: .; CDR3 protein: CASSLSQGMNTEAFF; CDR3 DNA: TGTGCCAGCAGCCTTAGTCAGGGGATGAACACTGAAGCTTTCTTT
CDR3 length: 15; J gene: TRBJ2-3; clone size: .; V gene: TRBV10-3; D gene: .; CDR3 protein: CAISGQEETSDTQYF; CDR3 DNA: TGTGCCATCAGTGGACAGGAAGAAACTTCAGATACGCAGTATTTT
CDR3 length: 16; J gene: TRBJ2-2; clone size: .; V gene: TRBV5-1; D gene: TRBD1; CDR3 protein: CASSLGGTANTGELFF; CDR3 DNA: TGCGCCAGCAGCTTGGGAGGGACAGCGAACACCGGGGAGCTGTTTTTT